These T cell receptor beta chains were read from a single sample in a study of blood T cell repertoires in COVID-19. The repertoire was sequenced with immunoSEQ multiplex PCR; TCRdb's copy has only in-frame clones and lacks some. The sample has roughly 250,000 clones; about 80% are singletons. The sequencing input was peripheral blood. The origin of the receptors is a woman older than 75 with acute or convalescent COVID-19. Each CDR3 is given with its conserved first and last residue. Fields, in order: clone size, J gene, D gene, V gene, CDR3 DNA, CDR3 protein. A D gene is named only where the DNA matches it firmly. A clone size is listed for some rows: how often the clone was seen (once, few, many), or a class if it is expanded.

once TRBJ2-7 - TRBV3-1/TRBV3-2 TGTGCCAGCAGCCAAGTTATGACTATCCACGAGCAGTACTTC CASSQVMTIHEQYF
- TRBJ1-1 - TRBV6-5 TGTGCCAGCAGAAGGGGTAGGACTGAAGCTTTCTTT CASRRGRTEAFF
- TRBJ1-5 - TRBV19 TGTGCCAGTAGTATCCTGCGCGACAGTTACAATCAGCCCCAGCATTTT CASSILRDSYNQPQHF
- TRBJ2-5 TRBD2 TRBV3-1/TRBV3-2 TGTGCCAGCAGCCAGGGGCGAGTAGCGGGGGGGCTGGAGACCCAGTACTTC CASSQGRVAGGLETQYF
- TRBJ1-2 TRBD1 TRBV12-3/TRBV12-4 TGTGCCAGCAGTTTACAGGGGGCAGGGGGCTACACCTTC CASSLQGAGGYTF
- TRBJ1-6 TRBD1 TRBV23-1 TGCGCCAGCAGTTACCCGGCCACAGGGGTAATTTCACCCCTCCACTTT CASSYPATGVISPLHF
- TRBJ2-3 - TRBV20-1 TGCAGTGCTAGGGGAGGGGGTACGCAGTATTTT CSARGGGTQYF
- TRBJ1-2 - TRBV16 TGTGCCAGCAGCCAATTCTCTTCAGGGGCCCTTGGCTACACCTTC CASSQFSSGALGYTF
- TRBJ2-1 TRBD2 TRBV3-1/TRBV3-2 TGTGCCAGCAGCCAACTGTCTAGCGGGGGGCCAAGTTCGTACCGGTTCTTC CASSQLSSGGPSSYRFF
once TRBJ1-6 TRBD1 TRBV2 TGTGCCAGCAAGGTCAGGGGGCTTACAGCGCCCCTCCACTTT CASKVRGLTAPLHF
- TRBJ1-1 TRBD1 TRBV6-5 TGTGCCAGCCGTCCGGGACAGATGAGCACTGAAGCTTTCTTT CASRPGQMSTEAFF
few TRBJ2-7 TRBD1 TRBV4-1 TGCGCCAGCAGCCAAGAAGGGATGGGACAGGGGAGAACCTACGAGCAGTACTTC CASSQEGMGQGRTYEQYF
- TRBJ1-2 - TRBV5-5 TGTGCCAGCAGCTTGGACAGGGAAGTGAGCTACACCTTC CASSLDREVSYTF
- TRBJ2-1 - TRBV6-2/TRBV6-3 TGTGCCAGCAGTTACGAGTTAGCAGGGTCGAGGAATGAGCAGTTCTTC CASSYELAGSRNEQFF
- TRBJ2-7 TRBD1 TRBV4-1 TGCGCCAGCAGCCAACGCGCCACCGGGACAGGGAGGTTCGAGCAGTACTTC CASSQRATGTGRFEQYF
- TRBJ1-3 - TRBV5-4 TGTGCCAGCAGCTTGGGTGGGGCCCTCTCTGGAAACACCATATATTTT CASSLGGALSGNTIYF
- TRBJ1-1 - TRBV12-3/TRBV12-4 TGTGCCAGCAGCTCTAACACTGAAGCTTTCTTT CASSSNTEAFF
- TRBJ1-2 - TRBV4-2 TGTGCCAGCAGCCAAGATCCGCGCCTGTCTGGCTACACCTTC CASSQDPRLSGYTF
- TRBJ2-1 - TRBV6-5 TGTGCCAGCAGTACACGCGGGGGCGGTTCCAATGAGCAGTTCTTC CASSTRGGGSNEQFF
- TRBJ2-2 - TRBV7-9 TGTGCCAGCAGCTTGGTCACAGGGAACACCGGGGAGCTGTTTTTT CASSLVTGNTGELFF
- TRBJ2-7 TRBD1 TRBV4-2 TGTGCCAGCAGCCAGGGACAGGGTAGCTACGAGCAGTACTTC CASSQGQGSYEQYF
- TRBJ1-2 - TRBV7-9 TGTGCCAGCAGCCCCCCCCCAGGTCCCCATGGCTACACCTTC CASSPPPGPHGYTF
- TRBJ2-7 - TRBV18 TGTGCCAGCTCACCAAAGGACATCTCCTACGAGCAGTACTTC CASSPKDISYEQYF
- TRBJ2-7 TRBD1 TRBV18 TGTGCCAGCTCACCGGAGTCGGGACAGGGGGCTCTCGAGCAGTACTTC CASSPESGQGALEQYF
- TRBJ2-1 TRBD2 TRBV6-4 TGTGCCAGCAGATTACTAGCGGGGGACAATGAGCAGTTCTTC CASRLLAGDNEQFF
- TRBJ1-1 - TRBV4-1 TGCGCCAGCAGCCAAGATAGTAACCCCCAGGTAGCTTTCTTT CASSQDSNPQVAFF
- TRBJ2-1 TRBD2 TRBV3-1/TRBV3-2 TGTGCCAGCAGCCAAGTGGGTACTAGCGGGTACAATGAGCAGTTCTTC CASSQVGTSGYNEQFF
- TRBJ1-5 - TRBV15 TGTGCCACCAGCGATATAAACGTCCTGGGGGGGTATAGCAATCAGCCCCAGCATTTT CATSDINVLGGYSNQPQHF
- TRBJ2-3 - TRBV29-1 TGCAGCGTTGCCACTAGCACAGATACGCAGTATTTT CSVATSTDTQYF
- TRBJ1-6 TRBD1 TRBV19 TGTGCCAGTAAGACGACAGGGGTTGAATCACCCCTCCACTTT CASKTTGVESPLHF
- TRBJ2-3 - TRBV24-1 TGTGCCACCAGTGATTTTGTAAGGGGGTTCACAGATACGCAGTATTTT CATSDFVRGFTDTQYF
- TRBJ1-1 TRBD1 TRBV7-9 TGTGCCAGCAGCTTAGGGACAGGGAGGGGCACTGAAGCTTTCTTT CASSLGTGRGTEAFF
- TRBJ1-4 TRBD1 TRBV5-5 TGTGCCAGCAGCTTGGGGGGGACAGGAACAGGGAATGAAAAACTGTTTTTT CASSLGGTGTGNEKLFF
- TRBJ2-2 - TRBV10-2 TGCGCCAGCAGTGTGACAGACCTGAACACCGGGGAGCTGTTTTTT CASSVTDLNTGELFF
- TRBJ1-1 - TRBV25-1 TGTGCCAGCAGTTCAAATTCGGGTGAAGCTTTCTTT CASSSNSGEAFF
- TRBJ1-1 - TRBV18 TGTGCCAGCTCACCACCGGGCCCGGGGAGCCCTGAAGCTTTCTTT CASSPPGPGSPEAFF
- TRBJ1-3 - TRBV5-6 TGTGCCAGCAGTGAAACACCCACGTTCCATGGAAACACCATATATTTT CASSETPTFHGNTIYF
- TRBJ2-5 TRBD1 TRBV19 TGTGCCAGTGGACAGGGTGGTCAAGAGACCCAGTACTTC CASGQGGQETQYF
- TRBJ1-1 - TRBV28 TGTGCCAGCAGTTTAGCCGGGACACTAAACACTGAAGCTTTCTTT CASSLAGTLNTEAFF
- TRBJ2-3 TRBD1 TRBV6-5 TGTGCCAGCAGAACCGGGACAGGGGGTACAGATACGCAGTATTTT CASRTGTGGTDTQYF
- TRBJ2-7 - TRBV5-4 TGTGCCAGCAGCCCAGAGCCCCGGGGCGAGCAGTACTTC CASSPEPRGEQYF
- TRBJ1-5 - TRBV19 TGTGCCAGTAGTATCGGACGACGGGATGGCAATCAGCCCCAGCATTTT CASSIGRRDGNQPQHF
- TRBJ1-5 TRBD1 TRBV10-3 TGTGCCATCAGTGCCGGGACAGGGGGCGAACAGCCCCAGCATTTT CAISAGTGGEQPQHF
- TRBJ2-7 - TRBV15 TGTGCCACCAGCAGAGTCGGGGGTCCCACCTACGAGCAGTACTTC CATSRVGGPTYEQYF
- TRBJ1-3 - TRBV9 TGTGCCAGCAGCGTAGCGGAGGGCCTCTCTGGAAACACCATATATTTT CASSVAEGLSGNTIYF
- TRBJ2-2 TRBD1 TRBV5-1 TGCGCCAGCAGCCTTCGGGACAGGGGCTTCGGGGAGCTGTTTTTT CASSLRDRGFGELFF
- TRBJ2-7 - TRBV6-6 TGTGCCAGCAGTTCTGGGCTAGCTCCCTACGAGCAGTACTTC CASSSGLAPYEQYF
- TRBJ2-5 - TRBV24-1 TGTGCCACCAGTGATAAGGGGTTGGGGGCTCAAGAGACCCAGTACTTC CATSDKGLGAQETQYF
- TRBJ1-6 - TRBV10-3 TGTGCCATCAGTGGGCCGTATAATTCACCCCTCCACTTT CAISGPYNSPLHF
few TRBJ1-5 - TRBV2 TGTGCCAGCAGGGCCGACAGGTCCAATCAGCCCCAGCATTTT CASRADRSNQPQHF
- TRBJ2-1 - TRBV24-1 TGTGCCACCAGTGATTTGGGGGGCGGGTCTGATGAGCAGTTCTTC CATSDLGGGSDEQFF
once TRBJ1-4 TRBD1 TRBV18 TGTGCCAGCTCACCTGGAGGGGGCGGTGAAAAACTGTTTTTT CASSPGGGGEKLFF
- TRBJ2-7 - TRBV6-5 TGTGCCAGCAGCCTCCGGGACATAACCCTGGGGGAGCAGTACTTC CASSLRDITLGEQYF
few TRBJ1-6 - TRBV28 TGTGCCAGCATCGATATACAGGGCTCTAATTCACCCCTCCACTTT CASIDIQGSNSPLHF